This T cell receptor (beta chain) was identified during a study of cytomegalovirus exposure and HLA in healthy donors. PCR primers comprised 60 Vbeta and 13 Jbeta primers. Sequenced by immunoSEQ multiplex PCR; TCRdb stores in-frame clones only, minus some. This table holds 150,000 to 180,000 clones, around 68% found once. The CDR3 spans 15 residues. The ends lost 0 bases at V and 7 bases at J; junction bases unmatched: 8. Germline CDR1 is LGHNA and CDR2 is YSLEER. This chain connects TRBV4-3 to TRBJ1-2; 7 bases align to TRBD1. This receptor was identified in a man under 40 in good health and CMV-seronegative. Sequencing was performed on PBMCs. The DNA for the CDR3 is TGCGCCAGCAGCCAAGATCTGTTAGGGGGCGGTGGCTACACCTTC. Amino acid sequence: CASSQDLLGGGGYTF.